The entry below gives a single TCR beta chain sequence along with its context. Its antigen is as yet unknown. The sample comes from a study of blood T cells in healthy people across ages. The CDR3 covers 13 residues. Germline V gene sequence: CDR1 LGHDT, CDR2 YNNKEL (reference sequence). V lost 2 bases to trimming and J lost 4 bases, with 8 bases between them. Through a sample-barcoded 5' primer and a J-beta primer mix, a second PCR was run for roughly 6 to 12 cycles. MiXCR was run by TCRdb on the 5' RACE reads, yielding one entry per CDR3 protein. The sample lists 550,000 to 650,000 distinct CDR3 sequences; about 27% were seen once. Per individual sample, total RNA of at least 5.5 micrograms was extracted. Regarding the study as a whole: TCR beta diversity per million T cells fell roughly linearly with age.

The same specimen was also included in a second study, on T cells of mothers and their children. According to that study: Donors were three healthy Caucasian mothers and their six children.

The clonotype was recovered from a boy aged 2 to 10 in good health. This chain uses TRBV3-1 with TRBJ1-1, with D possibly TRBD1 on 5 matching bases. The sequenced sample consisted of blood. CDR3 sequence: CASSQWGGTEAFF. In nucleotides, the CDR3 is TGTGCCAGCAGCCAATGGGGGGGCACTGAAGCTTTCTTT.